Each of the 27 T cell receptor beta chains below was sequenced from the same sample in a study of blood T cell repertoires in COVID-19. Libraries were prepared by immunoSEQ multiplex PCR; TCRdb keeps only in-frame clonotypes and omits some of them. The data hold under 250,000 clones, with roughly 85% observed a single time. Sequenced: peripheral blood. Receptor source: a man aged 50 to 60 with COVID-19, enrolled during active disease.

This clone was picked up a small number of times. The rearrangement uses TRBV28 and TRBJ2-1; D remains ambiguous. Germline V gene data show CDR1 as MDHEN and CDR2 as SYDVKM. The V and J ends lost 3 bases and 1 base respectively, with 7 bases between them. CDR3 length: 14 amino acids. DNA for the CDR3: TGTGCCAGCAGTTTCTATTCTTCCTACAATGAGCAGTTCTTC. It specifies CASSFYSSYNEQFF. The whole variable domain, remainder taken from reference TRBV28 and TRBJ2-1, is DVKVTQSSRYLVKRTGEKVFLECVQDMDHENMFWYRQDPGLGLRLIYFSYDVKMKEKGDIPEGYSVSREKKERFSLILESASTNQTSMYLCASSFYSSYNEQFFGPGTRLTVL.

The rearrangement links TRBV6-7 to TRBJ1-6; D is uncertain. TRBV6-7 is an ORF, with its function uncertain. Trimming left V 6 bases short and J 0 bases short, with 15 bases between. This CDR3 has 17 residues. CDR3 loop: CASSRWAESSYNSPLHF. The CDR3 DNA reads TGTGCCAGCAGCCGGTGGGCAGAGAGCTCCTATAATTCACCCCTCCACTTT.

This chain joins TRBV19 and TRBJ1-2, with D unclear. Trimming took 1 base from V and 0 from J, leaving 6 bases between them. The CDR3 length is 14 residues. Germline lookup yields CDR1 LNHDA and CDR2 SQIVND (reference sequence). In DNA form, the CDR3 reads TGTGCCAGTAGTATAGCCTCTTCTAACTATGGCTACACCTTC. Amino acids: CASSIASSNYGYTF.

J is TRBJ1-2 and V is TRBV10-3; 10 bases agree with TRBD1. The CDR3 sequence is 16 residues long. CDR1 is ENHRY, CDR2 SYGVKD, per germline. Trimming removed 6 bases from V and 0 bases from J; junction bases left unmatched: 7. CDR3 sequence (DNA): TGTGCCATCAGCCGGGACAGGGGACCTTCTAACTATGGCTACACCTTC. It is translated as CAISRDRGPSNYGYTF.

The chain combines TRBV18 with TRBJ1-5, with a possible D match to TRBD1 (6 bases). The CDR3 consists of 21 residues. The ends were cut back, 2 bases at V and 0 bases at J, with 26 bases in the middle. Germline CDR1 KGHSH, CDR2 LQKENI. Written as DNA, the CDR3 is TGTGCCAGCTCACCAAATGACGAGATGTGGGACATCCCTTATAGCAATCAGCCCCAGCATTTT. Residues: CASSPNDEMWDIPYSNQPQHF.

The chain recombines TRBV23-1 with TRBJ2-2; 7 bases fit TRBD1. TRBV23-1 counts as an open reading frame of uncertain function. The CDR3 is made up of 16 amino acids. V lost 5 bases, J lost 3 bases, and 9 bases stayed unmatched. CDR3 nucleotide sequence: TGCGCCAGCAGTAACCCCCGGGACAGACACACCGGGGAGCTGTTTTTT. It translates to CASSNPRDRHTGELFF.

V is TRBV7-9 and J is TRBJ2-3; 12 nucleotides line up with TRBD2. CDR1 and CDR2 (germline): SEHNR, FQNEAQ (reference sequence). The CDR3 has 19 residues. V lost 6 bases and J lost 3; bases outside the gene matches: 16. The CDR3 region is CASSFPTRLAGAGTDTQYF. CDR3 nucleotide sequence: TGTGCCAGCAGTTTTCCTACCCGACTAGCGGGGGCTGGTACAGATACGCAGTATTTT.

This chain joins TRBV5-1 and TRBJ2-7, with 8 positions matching TRBD2. V shed 1 base, J shed 0 bases, and the junction held 6 bases outside the gene matches. Looked up from germline, CDR1 is SGHRS and CDR2 is YFSETQ. The CDR3 covers 16 residues. DNA for the CDR3: TGCGCCAGCAGCTTGCTCAACGGGGGGGCCTCCTACGAGCAGTACTTC. This translates into CASSLLNGGASYEQYF. Filled out from reference TRBV5-1 and TRBJ2-7, the complete variable domain reads KAGVTQTPRYLIKTRGQQVTLSCSPISGHRSVSWYQQTPGQGLQFLFEYFSETQRNKGNFPGRFSGRQFSNSRSEMNVSTLELGDSALYLCASSLLNGGASYEQYFGPGTRLTVT.

V is TRBV20-1 and J is TRBJ2-3; 9 positions match TRBD1. CDR1 and CDR2 (germline): DFQATT, SNEGSKA (reference sequence). This CDR3 is 15 amino acids long. After removal of 3 bases from V and 1 base from J, the junction contained 5 bases not matched to a gene. The CDR3 DNA reads as TGCAGTGCTAGTCAACGGACAGGGGGCACAGATACGCAGTATTTT. It yields the protein CSASQRTGGTDTQYF.

This clone was counted a single time. This chain joins TRBV6-1 and TRBJ1-1, with 9 bases fitting TRBD1. This CDR3 is built from 14 residues. Germline V gene data show CDR1 as MNHNS and CDR2 as SASEGT. J gave up 1 base and V 7 bases, and 4 bases lay outside the gene matches. The DNA of the CDR3 is TGTGCCAGCACTGTACAGGGGGCGAACACTGAAGCTTTCTTT. Its protein product is CASTVQGANTEAFF.

The genes are TRBV5-1 and TRBJ1-1; tentative D call: TRBD1 (5 bases). There are 14 residues in the CDR3. The V end was cut by 2 bases, the J end by 7 bases, with 15 bases between. CDR1 and CDR2 (germline): SGHRS, YFSETQ. The CDR3 spells CASSFTQGSVEAFF. For the CDR3, the DNA is TGCGCCAGCAGCTTTACCCAGGGATCTGTTGAAGCTTTCTTT.

The chain employs TRBV21-1 and TRBJ1-2. TRBV21-1 is classified as a pseudogene. There are 14 residues in the CDR3. The CDR3 nucleotides read TGTGCCAGCAGCAAAGCCGGGGGAGACGATGGCTACACCTTC. Translated: CASSKAGGDDGYTF.

The chain uses TRBV13 and TRBJ2-3; maybe TRBD2 (5 bases). V dropped 5 bases and J dropped 1 base, with 10 bases sitting between them. The CDR3 loop spans 14 amino acids. Looked up from germline, CDR1 is PRHDT and CDR2 is FYEKMQ (reference sequence). The CDR3 region has the DNA TGTGCCAGCAGCGTCAACGGGGGCACAGATACGCAGTATTTT. This codes for CASSVNGGTDTQYF.

This chain joins TRBV7-8 and TRBJ2-5, with 10 nucleotides matching TRBD2. J was trimmed by 1 base and V by 3 bases; bases with no gene match: 14. Germline V gene lookup returns CDR1 SGHVS and CDR2 FQNEAQ. The CDR3 covers 19 residues. The CDR3 DNA reads TGTGCCAGCAGCTTCCTTAGGACGGCCGTAGCGGGGGGCCAAGAGACCCAGTACTTC. It codes for CASSFLRTAVAGGQETQYF.

This chain joins TRBV6-2 or TRBV6-3 and TRBJ1-5, with D possibly TRBD1 on 5 matching bases. The V gene's germline CDR1 is MNHEY and CDR2 SVGEGT. The V and J ends lost 4 bases and 0 bases respectively, with 10 bases between them. There are 15 residues in the CDR3. Here the CDR3 reads CASSSGGISNQPQHF. CDR3 bases: TGTGCCAGCAGTTCGGGGGGGATTAGCAATCAGCCCCAGCATTTT.

The rearrangement joins TRBV28 to TRBJ2-7; TRBD1 matches at 8 bases. There are 14 residues in the CDR3. V shed 5 bases, J shed 4 bases, and the junction held 7 bases outside the gene matches. CDR1 is MDHEN and CDR2 is SYDVKM in the germline V gene. CDR3 sequence reads: CASSQGTGDYEQYF. CDR3 coding DNA: TGTGCCAGCAGTCAAGGGACAGGAGATTACGAGCAGTACTTC.

The chain links TRBV7-3 to TRBJ2-2; TRBD2 agrees at 8 bases. The CDR3 has 16 residues. With V trimmed by 2 bases and J by 1 base, 3 bases remained unmatched. CDR1 SGHTA and CDR2 FQGTGA come from the germline V gene. The CDR3 spells CASSLLAGKNTGELFF. The CDR3 DNA is TGTGCCAGCAGCTTATTAGCGGGGAAGAACACCGGGGAGCTGTTTTTT. Variable domain in full (rest from reference TRBV7-3 and TRBJ2-2): GAGVSQTPSNKVTEKGKYVELRCDPISGHTALYWYRQSLGQGPEFLIYFQGTGAADDSGLPNDRFFAVRPEGSVSTLKIQRTERGDSAVYLCASSLLAGKNTGELFFGEGSRLTVL.

The chain recombines TRBV6-2 or TRBV6-3 with TRBJ1-1; unclear D gene. V lost 5 bases and J 4 bases, leaving 11 bases between the germline ends. In germline, CDR1 is MNHEY, CDR2 SVGEGT. The CDR3 is made up of 13 amino acids. The CDR3 reads CASSTVFGTEAFF. The CDR3 nucleotides read TGTGCCAGCAGTACGGTATTCGGCACTGAAGCTTTCTTT.

The rearrangement joins TRBV2 to TRBJ2-2; 8 bases align to TRBD1. The CDR3 is 13 amino acids. Germline CDR1 is SNHLY and CDR2 is FYNNEI. The ends lost 5 bases at V and 6 bases at J; junction bases unmatched: 2. The CDR3 region is CASSKQGAGELFF. In nucleotides, the CDR3 is TGTGCCAGCAGTAAACAGGGGGCCGGGGAGCTGTTTTTT.

The V call is TRBV5-4, the J call TRBJ2-1; 7 positions match TRBD1. With V trimmed by 6 bases and J by 9 bases, 9 bases remained unmatched. Germline V gene data show CDR1 as SGHNT and CDR2 as YYREEE (reference sequence). This CDR3 region has 13 residues. The CDR3 loop reads CASNAPTGSEQFF. As DNA, the CDR3 is TGTGCCAGCAACGCACCGACAGGGTCTGAGCAGTTCTTC.

V usage is TRBV11-2 and J usage is TRBJ2-1; TRBD2 matches at 9 bases. Germline CDR1 is SGHAT and CDR2 is FQNNGV. The CDR3 extends over 16 amino acids. Trimming removed 2 bases from V and 7 bases from J; junction bases left unmatched: 9. For the CDR3, the DNA is TGTGCCAGCAGCTTAAAAGCGGGGGGCCTTTATAATGAGCAGTTCTTC. It is translated as CASSLKAGGLYNEQFF.

This clone was seen once. CDR3 residues: CASSLGDSRTDTQYF. The CDR3 DNA reads TGCGCCAGCAGCTTGGGGGACAGCCGAACAGATACGCAGTATTTT. V usage is TRBV5-1 and J usage is TRBJ2-3, with 7 positions matching TRBD1. CDR1 is SGHRS and CDR2 is YFSETQ in the germline V gene. Unmatched junction bases numbered 4, after V lost 0 bases and J lost 3 bases. This CDR3 has 15 amino acids.

A single count supports this clone. This chain connects TRBV20-1 to TRBJ2-5, with D possibly TRBD2 on 6 matching bases. Trimming removed 3 bases from V and 4 bases from J, with 21 bases in between. Germline values: CDR1 DFQATT, CDR2 SNEGSKA (reference sequence). This CDR3 has 16 amino acids. In nucleotides, the CDR3 is TGCAGTGCTAGTGGAGCGAATAGCTTACTAGCAGAGACCCAGTACTTC. It yields the protein CSASGANSLLAETQYF.

The chain employs TRBV5-1 and TRBJ1-1, with 8 bases that match TRBD1. V was pared by 1 base and J by 1 base, with 12 bases of the junction left unmatched. CDR3 length: 18 residues. Germline V gene sequence: CDR1 SGHRS, CDR2 YFSETQ. CDR3 protein: CASSLLGQGATGNTEAFF. The DNA of the CDR3 is TGCGCCAGCAGCTTGTTAGGGCAGGGGGCGACGGGGAACACTGAAGCTTTCTTT.

The rearrangement joins TRBV7-9 to TRBJ1-2; D uncertain. Germline V gene data show CDR1 as SEHNR and CDR2 as FQNEAQ (reference sequence). There are 15 residues in the CDR3. V dropped 1 base and J dropped 0 bases, with 9 bases sitting between them. The CDR3 region is CASSLDGIANYGYTF. In DNA, the CDR3 is TGTGCCAGCAGCTTAGACGGGATAGCTAACTATGGCTACACCTTC.

This sequence joins TRBV25-1 and TRBJ2-3; 12 bases are a match to TRBD1. The CDR3 has 16 residues. CDR1 is MGHDK, CDR2 SYGVNS, per germline. V lost 1 base to trimming and J lost 5 bases; unmatched junction nucleotides: 4. CDR3: CASSELGQGAVDTQYF. CDR3 DNA sequence: TGTGCCAGCAGTGAATTGGGACAGGGGGCCGTAGATACGCAGTATTTT.

The genes are TRBV9 and TRBJ2-2; D gene ambiguous. CDR3 length: 12 amino acids. The ends were cut back, 4 bases at V and 3 bases at J, with 4 bases in the middle. From germline, CDR1 is SGDLS and CDR2 YYNGEE. The DNA for the CDR3 is TGTGCCAGCAGCCCTCACACCGGGGAGCTGTTTTTT. It translates to CASSPHTGELFF.